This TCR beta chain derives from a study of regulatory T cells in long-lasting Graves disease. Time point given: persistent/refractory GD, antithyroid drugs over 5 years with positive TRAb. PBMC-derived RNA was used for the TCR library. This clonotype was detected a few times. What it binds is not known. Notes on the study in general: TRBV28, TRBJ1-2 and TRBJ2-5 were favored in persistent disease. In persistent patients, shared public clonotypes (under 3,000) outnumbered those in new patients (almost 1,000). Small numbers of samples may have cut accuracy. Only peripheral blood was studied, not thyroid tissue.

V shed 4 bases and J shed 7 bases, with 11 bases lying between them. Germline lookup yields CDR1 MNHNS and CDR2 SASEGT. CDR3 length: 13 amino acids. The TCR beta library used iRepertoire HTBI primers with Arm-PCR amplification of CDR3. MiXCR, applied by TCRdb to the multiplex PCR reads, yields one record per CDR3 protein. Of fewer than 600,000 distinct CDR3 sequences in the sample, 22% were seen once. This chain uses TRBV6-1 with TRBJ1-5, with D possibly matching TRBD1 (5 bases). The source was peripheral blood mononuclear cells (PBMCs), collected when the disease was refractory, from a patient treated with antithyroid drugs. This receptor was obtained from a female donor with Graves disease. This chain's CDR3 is CASSVGVEQPQHF. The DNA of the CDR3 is TGTGCCAGCAGTGTGGGGGTCGAGCAGCCCCAGCATTTT.